Listed here are 24 T cell receptor beta chains from one sample, sequenced in a study of cytomegalovirus exposure and HLA in healthy donors. Primers for the PCR totalled 60 Vbeta and 13 Jbeta. Clones were read by immunoSEQ multiplex PCR, and TCRdb kept only the in-frame ones, dropping some. The table has roughly 200,000 clones, about 88% seen once. The specimen was PBMCs. Receptors originate from a woman under 40 in good health and CMV-seronegative.

V usage is TRBV5-1 and J usage is TRBJ2-1; TRBD1 aligns across 12 bases. J was trimmed by 2 bases and V by 2 bases; bases with no gene match: 5. CDR1 and CDR2 (germline): SGHRS, YFSETQ. The CDR3 contains 17 residues. This chain's CDR3 is CASSFMGQGAAYNEQFF. The DNA for the CDR3 is TGCGCCAGCAGCTTTATGGGACAGGGGGCGGCCTACAATGAGCAGTTCTTC.

V gene TRBV2 combines with J gene TRBJ2-5; D ambiguous. The V end lost 6 bases, the J end lost 2 bases, and 7 bases lay between the germline ends. The CDR3 spans 12 residues. The germline V gene encodes CDR1 SNHLY and CDR2 FYNNEI. CDR3: CASSASQETQYF. The CDR3 nucleotides read TGTGCCAGCAGCGCTAGTCAAGAGACCCAGTACTTC.

This clone was detected only once. The rearrangement links TRBV4-1 to TRBJ2-5, with 9 bases aligning to TRBD2. The CDR3 length is 15 residues. The junction had 4 bases not matched to a gene; V was cut back by 4 bases and J by 1 base. Germline V gene lookup returns CDR1 MGHRA and CDR2 YSYEKL. The CDR3 loop is CASSPVAGAQETQYF. In nucleotides, the CDR3 is TGCGCCAGCAGCCCTGTAGCGGGGGCCCAAGAGACCCAGTACTTC.

The rearrangement uses TRBV7-3 and TRBJ2-7; D is possibly TRBD2 (6 bases). The CDR3 consists of 13 residues. CDR1 SGHTA and CDR2 FQGTGA come from the germline V gene. V lost 5 bases to trimming and J lost 9 bases, with 17 bases between them. The CDR3 region is CASSPVGGQAQYF. CDR3 nucleotides: TGTGCCAGCAGCCCGGTTGGAGGGCAGGCGCAGTACTTC. Drawing the rest from reference TRBV7-3 and TRBJ2-7, the complete variable domain is GAGVSQTPSNKVTEKGKYVELRCDPISGHTALYWYRQSLGQGPEFLIYFQGTGAADDSGLPNDRFFAVRPEGSVSTLKIQRTERGDSAVYLCASSPVGGQAQYFGPGTRLTVT.

The chain has TRBV28 and TRBJ2-4; TRBD2 matches at 12 bases. The CDR3 has 14 amino acids. V trimming: 6 bases; J trimming: 6 bases; junction bases outside the gene matches: 3. Germline-derived CDR1 and CDR2 are MDHEN and SYDVKM. The CDR3 sequence is CASRPGLAGNIQYF. The CDR3, as DNA: TGTGCCAGCAGACCGGGACTAGCGGGAAACATTCAGTACTTC.

The V and J genes are TRBV28 and TRBJ2-5, with 9 bases matching TRBD1. The CDR3 sequence is 16 residues long. The J segment lost 4 bases and the V segment lost 8 bases, leaving 14 bases of the junction unmatched. Looked up from germline, CDR1 is MDHEN and CDR2 is SYDVKM. The CDR3 region is CASYPLSGTGIETQYF. CDR3 in DNA: TGTGCCAGCTACCCCCTTTCCGGGACAGGGATAGAGACCCAGTACTTC.

The V call is TRBV5-6, the J call TRBJ2-1; 10 positions match TRBD1. The CDR3 runs 16 residues. The junction had 11 bases not matched to a gene; V was cut back by 4 bases and J by 7 bases. Germline lookup yields CDR1 SGHDT and CDR2 YYEEEE. CDR3 protein: CASSIRDRGHGNEQFF. The CDR3 DNA reads as TGTGCCAGCAGCATCCGGGACAGGGGACATGGGAATGAGCAGTTCTTC.

V and J are TRBV28 and TRBJ2-5; TRBD2 matches 10 bases. The CDR3 covers 14 residues. Trimming cost V 7 bases and J 5 bases; bases outside gene matches: 7. Germline loops: CDR1 MDHEN, CDR2 SYDVKM. CDR3 loop: CASTILAGSETQYF. DNA for the CDR3: TGTGCCAGCACTATACTAGCGGGATCGGAGACCCAGTACTTC.

The V call is TRBV6-6, the J call TRBJ1-2; TRBD1 agrees at 8 bases. V was pared by 0 bases and J by 4 bases, with 4 bases of the junction left unmatched. CDR3 size: 15 residues. Germline CDR1 and CDR2: MNHNY and SVGAGI (reference sequence). The CDR3 DNA sequence: TGTGCCAGCAGTTACTCGAGGCAGGGGGCCTATGGCTACACCTTC. Amino acid sequence: CASSYSRQGAYGYTF.

This clone showed up just once. The rearrangement uses TRBV27 and TRBJ2-1, with D tentatively TRBD2 (5 bases). The CDR3 totals 13 residues. V lost 4 bases and J 9 bases, leaving 13 bases between the germline ends. The germline gives CDR1 MNHEY, CDR2 SMNVEV (reference sequence). CDR3 region: CASSSDWRIEQFF. Here the CDR3 DNA reads TGTGCCAGCAGTTCGGACTGGAGGATTGAGCAGTTCTTC.

The rearrangement links TRBV19 to TRBJ1-5, with TRBD1 matching over 9 bases. The CDR3 is made up of 17 amino acids. Germline trimming cut 5 bases from V and 2 bases from J; bases unmatched to any gene: 10. Germline V lookup: CDR1 LNHDA, CDR2 SQIVND (reference sequence). The CDR3 spells CASSPLQQGAGNQPQHF. The CDR3 coding sequence is TGTGCCAGTAGTCCTCTCCAACAGGGGGCGGGCAATCAGCCCCAGCATTTT.

The chain combines TRBV5-1 with TRBJ2-7, with 7 bases identical to TRBD1. Germline trimming cut 4 bases from V and 0 bases from J; bases unmatched to any gene: 10. Germline CDR1 is SGHRS and CDR2 is YFSETQ. CDR3 length equals 16 residues. CDR3 region: CASSLSTGANSYEQYF. CDR3 coding DNA: TGCGCCAGCAGCCTGTCAACAGGGGCCAACTCCTACGAGCAGTACTTC.

The V call is TRBV6-5, the J call TRBJ1-5, with 9 bases fitting TRBD1. The CDR3 has 14 residues. CDR1 is MNHEY, CDR2 SVGAGI, per germline. The ends lost 6 bases at V and 5 bases at J; junction bases unmatched: 5. The CDR3 nucleotides read TGTGCCAGCAGAACCACAGGGGGCCATCAGCCCCAGCATTTT. Translated, it gives CASRTTGGHQPQHF.

V usage is TRBV6-6 and J usage is TRBJ2-5; D remains ambiguous. Deletions cut 5 bases from V and 3 bases from J, with 4 bases between. This CDR3 is 11 amino acids long. Germline CDR1 MNHNY, CDR2 SVGAGI (reference sequence). CDR3 sequence (DNA): TGTGCCAGCAGTCCAGAAGAGACCCAGTACTTC. It codes for CASSPEETQYF.

This clone was seen a handful of times. This chain links TRBV7-8 with TRBJ2-1, with 10 bases identical to TRBD2. This CDR3 contains 15 residues. Trimming at V came to 4 bases and at J to 8 bases, leaving 8 bases not matched to a gene. Germline lookup yields CDR1 SGHVS and CDR2 FQNEAQ. The chain's CDR3 is CASSWSGGVVDEQFF. The CDR3 coding sequence is TGTGCCAGCAGCTGGAGCGGGGGGGTGGTCGATGAGCAGTTCTTC. Combining the CDR3 with reference TRBV7-8 and TRBJ2-1 gives the whole variable domain GAGVSQSPRYKVAKRGQDVALRCDPISGHVSLFWYQQALGQGPEFLTYFQNEAQLDKSGLPSDRFFAERPEGSVSTLKIQRTQQEDSAVYLCASSWSGGVVDEQFFGPGTRLTVL.

V is TRBV7-3 and J is TRBJ2-1; 10 bases align to TRBD2. CDR3 length: 15 residues. The germline gives CDR1 SGHTA, CDR2 FQGTGA. V shed 5 bases, J shed 8 bases, and the junction held 9 bases outside the gene matches. CDR3 sequence reads: CASSQTSGPFDEQFF. The CDR3 DNA reads as TGTGCCAGCAGCCAGACTAGCGGGCCTTTCGATGAGCAGTTCTTC.

The chain combines TRBV28 with TRBJ2-7; the match to TRBD1 covers 9 bases. The V gene end was trimmed by 6 bases and the J gene end by 3 bases; junction bases not matched to a gene: 9. CDR1 is MDHEN, CDR2 SYDVKM, per germline. There are 15 residues in the CDR3. Here the CDR3 reads CASSLGGQGNYEQYF. The CDR3 DNA sequence: TGTGCCAGCAGCTTAGGAGGACAGGGGAACTACGAGCAGTACTTC.

The rearrangement uses TRBV5-1 and TRBJ1-1; TRBD1 is a possible D gene (5 bases). Between the trimmed V and J ends, which lost 7 bases and 0 bases, there was a span of 16 bases. Germline V gene lookup returns CDR1 SGHRS and CDR2 YFSETQ. The CDR3 sequence is 15 residues long. CDR3 in DNA: TGCGCCAGCGCGGGACCCCCCGGGCTGAACACTGAAGCTTTCTTT. Translating gives CASAGPPGLNTEAFF.

The V call is TRBV11-2, the J call TRBJ2-4; the match to TRBD1 covers 8 bases. Germline lookup yields CDR1 SGHAT and CDR2 FQNNGV. Trimming at V came to 5 bases and at J to 7 bases, leaving 7 bases not matched to a gene. This CDR3 has 14 residues. This chain's CDR3 is CASSPRQGLNIQYF. Here the CDR3 DNA reads TGTGCCAGCAGCCCGCGACAGGGGCTGAACATTCAGTACTTC.

This clone has only one observation. The gene calls are TRBV11-2 and TRBJ2-3; 9 bases agree with TRBD2. The trim removed 5 bases at V and 8 bases at J, leaving 8 bases unmatched. The germline gives CDR1 SGHAT, CDR2 FQNNGV. This CDR3 comprises 14 residues. CDR3 protein: CASSTGTSFGTQYF. The CDR3 DNA follows: TGTGCCAGCAGCACCGGGACTAGCTTCGGTACGCAGTATTTT.

The V call is TRBV10-3, the J call TRBJ2-7; 7 bases are a match to TRBD1. The CDR3 loop spans 13 amino acids. J gave up 5 bases and V 5 bases, and 6 bases lay outside the gene matches. Germline V gene lookup returns CDR1 ENHRY and CDR2 SYGVKD. The DNA of the CDR3 is TGTGCCATCAGTAAACCTACAGGGGACGAGCAGTACTTC. It is translated as CAISKPTGDEQYF.

This rearrangement joins TRBV7-9 to TRBJ1-1; possibly TRBD1 for D (6 bases). Germline values: CDR1 SEHNR, CDR2 FQNEAQ (reference sequence). This CDR3 spans 13 amino acids. Trimming pared 5 bases from V and 4 bases from J, leaving 11 bases between. The CDR3 region has the DNA TGTGCCAGCAGCCCCGGGACAAGCACTGAAGCTTTCTTT. This codes for CASSPGTSTEAFF.

CDR3 DNA: TGTGCCAGCAGTTTCGACACAACCTTTAGCACAGATACGCAGTATTTT. Translated: CASSFDTTFSTDTQYF. The chain links TRBV27 to TRBJ2-3; no clear D. Germline CDR1 and CDR2: MNHEY and SMNVEV (reference sequence). V was cut by 3 bases and J by 0 bases, with 13 bases left in between. The CDR3 loop spans 16 amino acids.

V usage is TRBV10-1 and J usage is TRBJ2-7; 12 positions agree with TRBD1. CDR3 length: 17 amino acids. Germline CDR1 is WNHNN and CDR2 is SYGVQD (reference sequence). The J segment lost 6 bases and the V segment lost 5 bases, leaving 14 bases of the junction unmatched. The CDR3 here is CASSNFPGQGALGEQYF. In DNA, the CDR3 is TGCGCCAGCAGTAATTTCCCGGGACAGGGGGCTCTCGGCGAGCAGTACTTC.